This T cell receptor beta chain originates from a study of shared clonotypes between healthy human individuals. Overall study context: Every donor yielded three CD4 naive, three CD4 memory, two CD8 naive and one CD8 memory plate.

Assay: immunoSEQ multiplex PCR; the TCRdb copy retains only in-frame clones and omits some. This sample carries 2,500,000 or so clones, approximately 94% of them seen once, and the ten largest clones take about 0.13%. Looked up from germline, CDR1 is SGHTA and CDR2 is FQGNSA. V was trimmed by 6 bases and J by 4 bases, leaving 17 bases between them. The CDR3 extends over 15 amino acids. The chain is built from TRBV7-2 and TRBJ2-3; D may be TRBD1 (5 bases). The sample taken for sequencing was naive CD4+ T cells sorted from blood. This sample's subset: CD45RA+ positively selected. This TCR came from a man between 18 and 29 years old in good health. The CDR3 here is CASRSTAWGPDTQYF. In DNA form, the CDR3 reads TGTGCCAGCAGGTCCACTGCGTGGGGCCCAGATACGCAGTATTTT.